Shown below are 10 T cell receptor beta chains from a single sample sequenced in a study of T cells in localized non-small cell lung cancer. Here immunoSEQ multiplex PCR was the method, and the copy in TCRdb shows in-frame clones only, minus some. The sample contains under 50,000 clones, approximately 80% of which appear only once. The sample consisted of peripheral blood mononuclear cells, taken before any cancer treatment. These receptors all stem from a man aged 40-75 years with stage III lung adenocarcinoma.

The chain joins TRBV11-2 to TRBJ2-7; TRBD1 aligns across 10 bases. The CDR3 sequence is 16 residues long. The germline V gene has CDR1 SGHAT and CDR2 FQNNGV. V trimming: 1 base; J trimming: 1 base; junction bases outside the gene matches: 4. CDR3 sequence: CASSLGPGQGSYEQYF. CDR3 DNA sequence: TGTGCCAGCAGCTTAGGCCCGGGACAGGGGTCCTACGAGCAGTACTTC.

V gene TRBV5-1 combines with J gene TRBJ2-5; unclear D gene. CDR3 length: 14 amino acids. Trimming cost V 0 bases and J 4 bases, with 10 bases left between them. Per the germline V gene, CDR1 is SGHRS and CDR2 is YFSETQ. CDR3 amino acids: CASSLGGFGETQYF. The CDR3 DNA reads TGCGCCAGCAGCTTGGGTGGGTTTGGAGAGACCCAGTACTTC.

This clone was detected once. As DNA, the CDR3 is TGTGCCAGCAGCCCCTGGCCCGGACACGCTGAAGCTTTCTTT. Translation gives CASSPWPGHAEAFF. The rearrangement links TRBV9 to TRBJ1-1; maybe TRBD1 (5 bases). The CDR3 runs 14 residues. Germline V lookup: CDR1 SGDLS, CDR2 YYNGEE. V gave up 4 bases and J gave up 6 bases, with 16 bases separating them.

The gene calls are TRBV5-5 and TRBJ2-1; D gene unclear. Looked up from germline, CDR1 is SGHKS and CDR2 is YYEKEE (reference sequence). The CDR3 extends over 14 amino acids. V lost 0 bases to trimming and J lost 12 bases, with 16 bases between them. The CDR3 sequence: CASSLEPDPQRQFF. DNA of the CDR3: TGTGCCAGCAGCTTGGAACCCGATCCACAGAGGCAGTTCTTC.

The chain links TRBV5-1 to TRBJ1-3; weak D call: TRBD1 (6 bases). CDR1 is SGHRS and CDR2 is YFSETQ in the germline V gene. V was trimmed by 1 base and J by 1 base, leaving 15 bases between them. The CDR3 is 17 residues long. In DNA form, the CDR3 reads TGCGCCAGCAGCTTGTTTCAGGGGACGTTTTCTGGAAACACCATATATTTT. Protein product: CASSLFQGTFSGNTIYF.

The chain links TRBV7-8 to TRBJ2-5, with unresolved D. The CDR3 extends over 14 amino acids. Looked up from germline, CDR1 is SGHVS and CDR2 is FQNEAQ. V lost 4 bases, J lost 2 bases, and 11 bases lay in between. CDR3 sequence: CASSSYRGQETQYF. CDR3 DNA: TGTGCCAGCAGCTCTTATAGAGGACAAGAGACCCAGTACTTC.

This clone came up a few times. DNA for the CDR3: TGTGCCAGCAGCTTGGAGGGACAACTGAACACTGAAGCTTTCTTT. Translated: CASSLEGQLNTEAFF. The V and J genes are TRBV5-8 and TRBJ1-1; D is perhaps TRBD1 (6 bases). Germline V gene sequence: CDR1 SGHTS, CDR2 YDEGEE. The ends were cut back, 0 bases at V and 0 bases at J, with 9 bases in the middle. This CDR3 has 15 residues.

In this sample, this clone turned up once. As DNA, the CDR3 is TGTGCCAGTAGTTCTCTAGCGGGGGGGATGAATGAGCAGTTCTTC. As protein: CASSSLAGGMNEQFF. The chain joins TRBV19 to TRBJ2-1, with 12 bases fitting TRBD2. V lost 5 bases, J lost 7 bases, and 6 bases stayed unmatched. Germline CDR1 LNHDA, CDR2 SQIVND (reference sequence). The CDR3 length is 15 residues.

This chain links TRBV6-6 with TRBJ2-2, with D maybe TRBD2 (5 bases). The ends were cut back, 8 bases at V and 6 bases at J, with 7 bases in the middle. This CDR3 region has 11 residues. Germline CDR1 and CDR2: MNHNY and SVGAGI (reference sequence). The DNA for the CDR3 is TGTGCCAGCGGGGAGTCCGGGGAGCTGTTTTTT. It specifies CASGESGELFF.

The J gene is TRBJ2-1, the V gene TRBV7-9; D uncertain. The CDR3 covers 12 residues. Germline CDR1 SEHNR, CDR2 FQNEAQ (reference sequence). V was pared by 5 bases and J by 7 bases, with 9 bases between. The CDR3 spells CASSLLFNEQFF. CDR3 DNA: TGTGCCAGCAGCCTTCTTTTTAATGAGCAGTTCTTC.